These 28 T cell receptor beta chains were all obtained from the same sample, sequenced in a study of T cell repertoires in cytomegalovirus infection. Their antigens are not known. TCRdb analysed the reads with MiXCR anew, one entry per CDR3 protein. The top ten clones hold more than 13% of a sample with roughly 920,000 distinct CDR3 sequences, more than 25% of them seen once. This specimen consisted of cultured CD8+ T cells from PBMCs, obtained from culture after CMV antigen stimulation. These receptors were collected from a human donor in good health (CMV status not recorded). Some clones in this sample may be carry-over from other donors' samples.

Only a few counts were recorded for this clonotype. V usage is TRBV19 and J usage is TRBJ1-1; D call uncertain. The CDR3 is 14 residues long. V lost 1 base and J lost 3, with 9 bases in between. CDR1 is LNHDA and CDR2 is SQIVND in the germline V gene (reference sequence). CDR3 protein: CASSIAQDDTEAFF. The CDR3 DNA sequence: TGTGCCAGTAGTATAGCCCAGGACGACACTGAAGCTTTCTTT.

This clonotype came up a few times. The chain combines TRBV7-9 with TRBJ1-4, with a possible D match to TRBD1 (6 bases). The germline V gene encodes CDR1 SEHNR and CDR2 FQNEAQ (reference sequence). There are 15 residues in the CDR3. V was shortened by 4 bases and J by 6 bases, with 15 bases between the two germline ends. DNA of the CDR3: TGTGCCAGCAGCTCACCGGGGGGGCGCGATGAAAAACTGTTTTTT. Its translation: CASSSPGGRDEKLFF.

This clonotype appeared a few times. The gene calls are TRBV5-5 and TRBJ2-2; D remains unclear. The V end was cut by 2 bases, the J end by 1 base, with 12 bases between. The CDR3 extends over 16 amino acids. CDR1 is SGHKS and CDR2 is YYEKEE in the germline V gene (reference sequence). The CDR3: CASSLLGPLNTGELFF. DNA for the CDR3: TGTGCCAGCAGCTTATTAGGCCCTCTGAACACCGGGGAGCTGTTTTTT.

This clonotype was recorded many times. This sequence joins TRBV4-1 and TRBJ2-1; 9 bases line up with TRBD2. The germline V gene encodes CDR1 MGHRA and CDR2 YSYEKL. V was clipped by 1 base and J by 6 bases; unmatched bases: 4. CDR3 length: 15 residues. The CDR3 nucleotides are TGCGCCAGCAGCCAAGGGGAGACTAGCGGCAATGAGCAGTTCTTC. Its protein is CASSQGETSGNEQFF.

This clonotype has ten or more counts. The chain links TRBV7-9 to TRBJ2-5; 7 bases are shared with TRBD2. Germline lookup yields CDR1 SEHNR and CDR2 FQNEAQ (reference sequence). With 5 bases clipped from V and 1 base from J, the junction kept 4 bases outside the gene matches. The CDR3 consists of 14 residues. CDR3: CASSRGELQETQYF. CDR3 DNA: TGTGCCAGCAGCCGGGGGGAGCTCCAAGAGACCCAGTACTTC.

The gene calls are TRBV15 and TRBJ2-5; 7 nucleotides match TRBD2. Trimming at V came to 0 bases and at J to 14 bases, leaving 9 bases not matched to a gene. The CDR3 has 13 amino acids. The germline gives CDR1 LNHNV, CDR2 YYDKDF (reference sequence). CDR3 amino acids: CATSREWAREAYF. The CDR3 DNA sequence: TGTGCCACCAGCAGAGAGTGGGCCCGGGAGGCATACTTC.

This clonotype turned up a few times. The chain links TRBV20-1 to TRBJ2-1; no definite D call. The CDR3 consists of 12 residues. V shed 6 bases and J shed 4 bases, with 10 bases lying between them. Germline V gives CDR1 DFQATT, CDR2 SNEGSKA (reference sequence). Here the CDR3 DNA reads TGCAGTGCCCCGGTTAGGTACAATGAGCAGTTCTTC. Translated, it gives CSAPVRYNEQFF.

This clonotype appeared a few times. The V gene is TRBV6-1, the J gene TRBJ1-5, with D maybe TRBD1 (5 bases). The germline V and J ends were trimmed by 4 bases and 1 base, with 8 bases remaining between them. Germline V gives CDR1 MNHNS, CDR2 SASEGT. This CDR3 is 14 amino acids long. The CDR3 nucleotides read TGTGCCAGCAGTGGTGGGGCGAGCAATCAGCCCCAGCATTTT. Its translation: CASSGGASNQPQHF.

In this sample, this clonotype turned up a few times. CDR3 residues: CASTDGGRAPDTQYF. CDR3 DNA sequence: TGTGCCAGCACGGACGGGGGCCGTGCCCCAGATACGCAGTATTTT. This chain links TRBV6-1 with TRBJ2-3, with D perhaps matching TRBD1 or TRBD2 (6 bases each). The CDR3 extends over 15 amino acids. CDR1 is MNHNS, CDR2 SASEGT, per germline. V was pared by 7 bases and J by 4 bases, with 18 bases between.

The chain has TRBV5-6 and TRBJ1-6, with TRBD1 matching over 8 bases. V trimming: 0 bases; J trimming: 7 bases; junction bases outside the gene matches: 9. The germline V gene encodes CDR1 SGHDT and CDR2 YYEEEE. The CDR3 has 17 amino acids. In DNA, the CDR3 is TGTGCCAGCAGCTTGGCCCCGGGACAGGTACTGAATTCACCCCTCCACTTT. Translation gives CASSLAPGQVLNSPLHF.

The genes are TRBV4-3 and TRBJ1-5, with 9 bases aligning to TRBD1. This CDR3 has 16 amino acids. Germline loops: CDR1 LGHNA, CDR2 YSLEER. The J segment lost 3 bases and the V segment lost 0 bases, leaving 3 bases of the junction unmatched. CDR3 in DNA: TGCGCCAGCAGCCAAGACAGGACAGGGGTCAATCAGCCCCAGCATTTT. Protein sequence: CASSQDRTGVNQPQHF.

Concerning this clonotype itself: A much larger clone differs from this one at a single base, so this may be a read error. CDR3 DNA: TGTGCCAGCAGCTTAGATAGGGGCCGGGAAAGACTGTTTTTT. Residues: CASSLDRGRERLFF. The chain recombines TRBV7-2 with TRBJ1-4; a weak D match, TRBD1 (5 bases). This CDR3 has 14 residues. The V gene's germline CDR1 is SGHTA and CDR2 FQGNSA.

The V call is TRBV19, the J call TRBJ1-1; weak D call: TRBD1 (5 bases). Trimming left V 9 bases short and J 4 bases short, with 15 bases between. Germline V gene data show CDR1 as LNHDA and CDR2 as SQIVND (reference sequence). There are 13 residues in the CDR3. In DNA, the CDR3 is TGTGCCAGCCTCCCCGCAGGGACCACTGAAGCTTTCTTT. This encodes CASLPAGTTEAFF.

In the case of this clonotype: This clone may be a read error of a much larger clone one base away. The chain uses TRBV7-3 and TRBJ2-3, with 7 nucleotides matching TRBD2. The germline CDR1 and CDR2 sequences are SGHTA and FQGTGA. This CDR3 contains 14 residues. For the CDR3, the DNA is TGTGTCATGCAGCACAGCGGGGGCACAGATACGCAGTATTTT. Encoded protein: CVMQHSGGTDTQYF. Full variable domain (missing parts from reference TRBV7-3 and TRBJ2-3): GAGVSQTPSNKVTEKGKYVELRCDPISGHTALYWYRQSLGQGPEFLIYFQGTGAADDSGLPNDRFFAVRPEGSVSTLKIQRTERGDSAVYLCVMQHSGGTDTQYFGPGTRLTVL.

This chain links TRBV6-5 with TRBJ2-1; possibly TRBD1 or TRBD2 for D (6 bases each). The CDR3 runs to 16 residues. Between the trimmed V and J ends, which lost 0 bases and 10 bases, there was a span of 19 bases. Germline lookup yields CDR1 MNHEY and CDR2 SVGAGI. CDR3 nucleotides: TGTGCCAGCAGTTACTCAACCTCCCCGGGGGCAGGGGAGCAGTTCTTC. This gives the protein CASSYSTSPGAGEQFF.

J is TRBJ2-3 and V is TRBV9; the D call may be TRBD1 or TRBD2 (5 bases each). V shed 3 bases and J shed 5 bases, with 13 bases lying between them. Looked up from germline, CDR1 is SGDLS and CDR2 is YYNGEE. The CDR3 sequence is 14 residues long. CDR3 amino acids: CASSARGAGDTQYF. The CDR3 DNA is TGTGCCAGCAGCGCTCGGGGCGCCGGAGATACGCAGTATTTT.

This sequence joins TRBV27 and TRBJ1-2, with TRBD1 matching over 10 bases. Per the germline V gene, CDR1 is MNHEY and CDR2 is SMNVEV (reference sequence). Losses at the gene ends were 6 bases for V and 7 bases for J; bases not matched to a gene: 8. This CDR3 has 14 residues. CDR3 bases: TGTGCCAGCAGCTTAAGACAGGGGGCGCTTGGCTACACCTTC. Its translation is CASSLRQGALGYTF.

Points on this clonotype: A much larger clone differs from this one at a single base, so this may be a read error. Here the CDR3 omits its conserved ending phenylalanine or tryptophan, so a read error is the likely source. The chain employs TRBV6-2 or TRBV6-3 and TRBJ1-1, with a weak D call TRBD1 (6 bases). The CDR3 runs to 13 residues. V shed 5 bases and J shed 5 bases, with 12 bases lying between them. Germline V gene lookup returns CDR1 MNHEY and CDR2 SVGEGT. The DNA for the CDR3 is TGTGCCAGCAGTCCACAGGGAGTAACTGAAGCTTTCTAT. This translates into CASSPQGVTEAFY.

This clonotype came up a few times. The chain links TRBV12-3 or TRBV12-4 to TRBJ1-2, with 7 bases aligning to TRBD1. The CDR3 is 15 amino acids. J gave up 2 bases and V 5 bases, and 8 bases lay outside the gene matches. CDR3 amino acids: CASSHRGGNNYGYTF. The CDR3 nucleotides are TGTGCCAGCAGTCACAGGGGCGGAAACAACTATGGCTACACCTTC.

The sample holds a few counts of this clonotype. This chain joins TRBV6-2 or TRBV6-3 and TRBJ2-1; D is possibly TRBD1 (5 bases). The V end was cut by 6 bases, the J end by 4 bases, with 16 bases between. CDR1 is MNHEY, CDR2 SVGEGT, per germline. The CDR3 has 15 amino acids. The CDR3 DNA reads TGTGCCAGCAGACAAAGCACGGACAAATACAATGAGCAGTTCTTC. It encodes CASRQSTDKYNEQFF.

CDR3 DNA sequence: TGTGCCAGCAGTTTCACAGGGTTAAGGACAGATACGCAGTATTTT. Amino acid sequence: CASSFTGLRTDTQYF. The gene calls are TRBV12-3 or TRBV12-4 and TRBJ2-3, with D possibly matching TRBD1 (6 bases). The CDR3 has 15 residues. V shed 3 bases and J shed 3 bases, with 13 bases lying between them.

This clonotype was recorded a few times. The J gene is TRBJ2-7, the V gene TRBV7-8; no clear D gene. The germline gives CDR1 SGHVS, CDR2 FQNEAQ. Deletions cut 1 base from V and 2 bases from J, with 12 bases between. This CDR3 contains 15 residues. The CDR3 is CASSLEVGFPYEQYV. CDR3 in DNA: TGTGCCAGCAGCTTAGAAGTGGGGTTCCCCTACGAGCAGTACGTC.

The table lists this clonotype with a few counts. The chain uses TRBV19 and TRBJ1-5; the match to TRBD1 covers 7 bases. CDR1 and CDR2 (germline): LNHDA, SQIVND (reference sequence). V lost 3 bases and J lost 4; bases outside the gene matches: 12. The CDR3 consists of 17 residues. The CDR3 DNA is TGTGCCAGTAGTATGAGGGGGCATGGTGGTGGTAATCAGCCCCAGCATTTT. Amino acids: CASSMRGHGGGNQPQHF.

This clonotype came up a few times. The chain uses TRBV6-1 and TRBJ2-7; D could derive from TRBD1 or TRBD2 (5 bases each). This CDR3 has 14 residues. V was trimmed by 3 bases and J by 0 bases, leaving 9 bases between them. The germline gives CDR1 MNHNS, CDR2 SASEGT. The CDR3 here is CASSDLGTSYEQYV. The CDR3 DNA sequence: TGTGCCAGCAGTGATTTAGGGACCTCCTACGAGCAGTACGTC.

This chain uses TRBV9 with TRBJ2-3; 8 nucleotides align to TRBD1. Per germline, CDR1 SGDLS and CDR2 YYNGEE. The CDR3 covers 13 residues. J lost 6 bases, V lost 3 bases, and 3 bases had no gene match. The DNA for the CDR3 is TGTGCCAGCAGCGCGTCAGGGGGCGATACGCAGTATTTT. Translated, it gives CASSASGGDTQYF.

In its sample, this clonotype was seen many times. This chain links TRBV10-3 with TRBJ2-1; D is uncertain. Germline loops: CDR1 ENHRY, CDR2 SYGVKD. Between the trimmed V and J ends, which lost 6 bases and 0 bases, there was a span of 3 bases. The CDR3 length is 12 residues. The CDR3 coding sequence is TGTGCCATCAGGGACTCCTACAATGAGCAGTTCTTC. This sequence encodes CAIRDSYNEQFF.

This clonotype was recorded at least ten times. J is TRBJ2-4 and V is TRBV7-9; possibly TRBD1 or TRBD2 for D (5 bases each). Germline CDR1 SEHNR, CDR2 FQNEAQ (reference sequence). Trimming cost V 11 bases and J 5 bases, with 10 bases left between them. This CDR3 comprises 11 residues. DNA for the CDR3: TGTGCCGCCGGGACGGAAAACATTCAGTACTTC. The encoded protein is CAAGTENIQYF.

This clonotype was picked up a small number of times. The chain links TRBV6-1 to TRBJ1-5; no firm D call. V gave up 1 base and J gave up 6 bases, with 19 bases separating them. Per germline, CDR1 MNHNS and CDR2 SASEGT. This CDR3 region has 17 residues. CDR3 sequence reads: CASSEEVVGKRVQPQHF. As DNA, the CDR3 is TGTGCCAGCAGTGAAGAGGTGGTGGGTAAAAGGGTTCAGCCCCAGCATTTT.